This T cell receptor beta chain was observed in a study of CD8 T cells in ankylosing spondylitis. Study results and caveats: Reports say disease-linked clones showed up significantly more in matched ankylosing spondylitis synovial fluid. There was a TCR beta motif, made of several highly homologous variants, that appeared characteristic of ankylosing spondylitis blood.

TCRdb re-derived calls from the 5' RACE reads in MiXCR, one entry per CDR3 protein. The sample lists roughly 470,000 distinct CDR3 sequences; roughly 26% were seen once. With respect to this clonotype: Its antigen is undetermined.

The TCR sequence derives from a male donor with ankylosing spondylitis. Sequenced material: blood, either unsorted or a sorted T cell fraction (not recorded which).

CDR3 in DNA: TGCAGTGCTAGAGATAAGCAGGGGGCCACCGGGGAGCTGTTTTTT. This encodes CSARDKQGATGELFF. The chain links TRBV20-1 to TRBJ2-2, with 8 bases fitting TRBD1. In germline, CDR1 is DFQATT, CDR2 SNEGSKA (reference sequence). V shed 0 bases, J shed 4 bases, and the junction held 4 bases outside the gene matches. The CDR3 loop spans 15 amino acids.